This TCR beta chain emerged from a study of Graves' ophthalmopathy and Graves' hyperthyroidism. Across the study: No treatment had been given when peripheral blood was collected at initial diagnosis.

The CDR3 extends over 14 amino acids. V was clipped by 10 bases and J by 7 bases, with 22 bases between them. The germline V gene has CDR1 SNHLY and CDR2 FYNNEI. Amplified material comprised TCR beta CDR3 regions derived from RNA transcripts. Second-round multiplex PCR followed a first-round RT-PCR using HTBI primers. TCRdb re-analysed the multiplex PCR reads in MiXCR, keeping a single row per CDR3 protein. This sample has some 750,000 distinct CDR3 sequences, with approximately 40% found just once. The source of this sequence is an adult man with Graves' ophthalmopathy. V and J are TRBV2 and TRBJ1-1; a possible D gene is TRBD1 (6 bases). The sequenced material came from peripheral blood. CDR3 in amino acids: CATSFGGGPDEAFF. The CDR3 coding sequence is TGTGCCACATCATTTGGAGGGGGGCCCGATGAAGCTTTCTTT. The variable domain in full, completed from reference TRBV2 and TRBJ1-1, reads EPEVTQTPSHQVTQMGQEVILRCVPISNHLYFYWYRQILGQKVEFLVSFYNNEISEKSEIFDDQFSVERPDGSNFTLKIRSTKLEDSAMYFCATSFGGGPDEAFFGQGTRLTVV.